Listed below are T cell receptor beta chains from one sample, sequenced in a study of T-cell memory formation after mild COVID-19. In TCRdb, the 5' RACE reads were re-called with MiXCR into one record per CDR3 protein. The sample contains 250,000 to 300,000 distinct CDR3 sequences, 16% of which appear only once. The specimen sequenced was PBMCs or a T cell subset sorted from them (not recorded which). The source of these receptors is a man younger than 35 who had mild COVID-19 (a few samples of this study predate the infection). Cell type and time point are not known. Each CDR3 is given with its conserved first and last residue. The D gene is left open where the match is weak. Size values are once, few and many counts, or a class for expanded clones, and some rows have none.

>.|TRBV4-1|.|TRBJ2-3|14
CASSHAYRTDTQYF
TGCGCCAGCAGCCACGCATACCGCACAGATACGCAGTATTTT
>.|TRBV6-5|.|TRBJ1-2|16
CASSYSITGTNYGYTF
TGTGCCAGCAGTTACTCGATTACAGGGACTAACTATGGCTACACCTTC
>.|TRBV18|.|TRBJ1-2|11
CASSTGSGYTF
TGTGCCAGCTCAACTGGCAGTGGCTACACCTTC
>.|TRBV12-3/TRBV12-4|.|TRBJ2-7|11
CASSSGREQYF
TGTGCCAGCAGTTCCGGGCGCGAGCAGTACTTC
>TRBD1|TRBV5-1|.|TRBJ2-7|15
CASSWSGTDSYEQYF
TGCGCCAGCAGCTGGTCCGGGACAGACTCCTACGAGCAGTACTTC
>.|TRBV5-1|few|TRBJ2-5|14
CASSLLTVLETQYF
TGCGCCAGCAGCTTGTTAACGGTTTTAGAGACCCAGTACTTC
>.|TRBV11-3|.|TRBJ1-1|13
CASSFTKNTEAFF
TGTGCCAGCAGCTTCACCAAGAACACTGAAGCTTTCTTT
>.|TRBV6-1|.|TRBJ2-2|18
CASQGTRGGFFNTGELFF
TGTGCCTCCCAGGGGACGAGGGGCGGATTCTTCAACACCGGGGAGCTGTTTTTT
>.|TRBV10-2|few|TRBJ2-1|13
CASRYKAVNEQFF
TGCGCCAGCAGATACAAGGCCGTCAATGAGCAGTTCTTC
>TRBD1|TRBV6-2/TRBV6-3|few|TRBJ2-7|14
CASSYVNRGYEQYF
TGTGCCAGCAGTTACGTCAACAGGGGGTACGAGCAGTACTTC
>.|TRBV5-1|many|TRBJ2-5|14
CASSLGLLSETQYF
TGCGCCAGCAGCTTGGGGTTGCTCAGCGAGACCCAGTACTTC
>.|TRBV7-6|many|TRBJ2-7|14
CASSQNRRPYEQYF
TGTGCCAGCAGCCAAAACAGGCGACCCTACGAGCAGTACTTC
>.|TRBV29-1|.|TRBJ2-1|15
CSFSRLGVRDNEQFF
TGCAGCTTTTCAAGACTGGGAGTACGGGACAATGAGCAGTTCTTC
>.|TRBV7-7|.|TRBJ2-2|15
CASSLDGRPDGELFF
TGTGCTAGCAGCTTAGATGGTCGTCCTGACGGGGAGCTGTTTTTT
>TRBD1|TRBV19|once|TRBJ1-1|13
CASSRTGATEAFF
TGTGCCAGTAGTAGGACAGGGGCGACTGAAGCTTTCTTT
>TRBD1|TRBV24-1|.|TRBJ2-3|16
CATSVAGTASTDTQYF
TGTGCCACCAGTGTCGCCGGGACAGCTAGCACAGATACGCAGTATTTT
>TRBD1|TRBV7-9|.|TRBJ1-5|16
CASSSSWDRGNQPQHF
TGTGCCAGCAGCTCCAGCTGGGACAGGGGTAATCAGCCCCAGCATTTT
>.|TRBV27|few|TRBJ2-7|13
CASRPVDSYEQYF
TGTGCCAGCAGACCTGTAGACAGCTACGAGCAGTACTTC
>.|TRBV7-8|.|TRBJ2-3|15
CASSFILALTDTQYF
TGTGCCAGCAGCTTCATTCTAGCCTTAACAGATACGCAGTATTTT
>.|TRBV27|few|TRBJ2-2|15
CASSFMRENTGELFF
TGTGCCAGCAGTTTTATGCGGGAGAACACCGGGGAGCTGTTTTTT
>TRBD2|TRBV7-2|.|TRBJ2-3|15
CASRRLAGGIDTQYF
TGTGCCAGCAGAAGACTAGCGGGGGGGATAGATACGCAGTATTTT
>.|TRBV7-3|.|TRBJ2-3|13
CASSLTFEDTQYF
TGTGCCAGCAGCTTAACGTTTGAAGATACGCAGTATTTT
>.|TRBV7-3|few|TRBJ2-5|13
CASSPRGGRDQYF
TGTGCCAGCAGTCCAAGAGGAGGTCGGGACCAGTACTTC
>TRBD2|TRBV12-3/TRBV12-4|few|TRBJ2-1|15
CASTTSGGFGNEQFF
TGTGCCAGCACGACTAGCGGGGGCTTTGGCAATGAGCAGTTCTTC
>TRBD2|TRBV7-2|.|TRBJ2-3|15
CATPPAGERTDTQYF
TGTGCCACCCCTCCGGCGGGGGAAAGGACAGATACGCAGTATTTT
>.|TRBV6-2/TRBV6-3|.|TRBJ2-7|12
CASRAGAGEQYF
TGTGCCAGCAGGGCCGGGGCCGGCGAGCAGTACTTC
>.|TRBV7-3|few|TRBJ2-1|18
CASSLIGTGGRRQSEQFF
TGTGCCAGCAGCTTAATAGGGACGGGTGGCAGAAGGCAGAGCGAGCAGTTCTTC
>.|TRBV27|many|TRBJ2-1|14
CASSQGSRVNEQFF
TGTGCCAGCAGTCAGGGGAGTAGAGTCAATGAGCAGTTCTTC
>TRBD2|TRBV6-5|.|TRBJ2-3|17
CASSPTSGGRLTDTQYF
TGTGCCAGCAGCCCGACTAGCGGGGGCCGATTAACAGATACGCAGTATTTT
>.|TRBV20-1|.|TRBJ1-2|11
CSATDNYGYTF
TGCAGTGCGACCGACAACTATGGCTACACCTTC
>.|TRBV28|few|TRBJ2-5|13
CASSLRDQGTQYF
TGTGCCAGCAGTTTGAGAGACCAGGGGACCCAGTACTTC
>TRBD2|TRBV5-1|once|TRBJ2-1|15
CASSKGGVDYNEQFF
TGCGCCAGCAGCAAGGGAGGGGTCGACTACAATGAGCAGTTCTTC
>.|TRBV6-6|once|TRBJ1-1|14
CASSYSRHRAEAFF
TGTGCCAGCAGTTACTCACGTCACAGGGCTGAAGCTTTCTTT
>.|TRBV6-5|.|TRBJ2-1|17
CASGLDSLFSIYNEQFF
TGTGCCAGCGGACTGGACAGTTTATTTTCCATCTACAATGAGCAGTTCTTC
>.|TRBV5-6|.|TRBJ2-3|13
CASGGSSTDTQYF
TGTGCCAGCGGGGGAAGTAGCACAGATACGCAGTATTTT
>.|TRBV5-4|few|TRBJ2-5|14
CASSAPTSSETQYF
TGTGCCAGCAGCGCCCCGACTAGTTCAGAGACCCAGTACTTC
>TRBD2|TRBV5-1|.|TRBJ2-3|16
CASSFWTSGLTDTQYF
TGCGCCAGCAGCTTCTGGACTAGCGGCCTCACAGATACGCAGTATTTT
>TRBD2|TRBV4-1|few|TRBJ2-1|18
CASSQELAGGLSYNEQFF
TGCGCCAGCAGCCAAGAGTTAGCGGGGGGGCTCTCCTACAATGAGCAGTTCTTC
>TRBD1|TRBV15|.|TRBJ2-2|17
CATSRDLPGQGIGELFF
TGTGCCACCAGCAGAGATCTGCCGGGACAGGGAATCGGGGAGCTGTTTTTT
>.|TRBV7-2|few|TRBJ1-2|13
CASSLGTAPFFSF
TGTGCCAGCAGCTTAGGGACAGCTCCCTTCTTTTCCTTC
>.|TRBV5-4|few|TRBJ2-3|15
CASQGDILSTDTQYF
TGTGCCAGCCAAGGGGACATCCTGAGCACAGATACGCAGTATTTT
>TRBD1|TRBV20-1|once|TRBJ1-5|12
CSAPDRGQPQHF
TGCAGTGCTCCGGACAGGGGGCAGCCCCAGCATTTT
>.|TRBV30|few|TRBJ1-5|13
CAWSVEWQQPQHF
TGTGCCTGGAGTGTTGAATGGCAACAGCCCCAGCATTTT
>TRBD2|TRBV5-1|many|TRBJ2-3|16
CASSLGGLALTDTQYF
TGCGCCAGCAGCTTGGGGGGACTAGCGTTGACAGATACGCAGTATTTT
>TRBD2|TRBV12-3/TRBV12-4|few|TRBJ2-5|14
CASSPGGGPETQYF
TGTGCCAGCAGCCCCGGCGGGGGGCCAGAGACCCAGTACTTC
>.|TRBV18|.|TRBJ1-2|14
CASSPPQGLGGYTF
TGTGCCAGCTCACCACCTCAGGGGTTGGGTGGCTACACCTTC